Below, 24 T cell receptor beta chains from the same sample are listed, as sequenced in a study of T-cell memory formation after mild COVID-19. TCRdb analysed the 5' RACE reads with MiXCR anew, one entry per CDR3 protein. Among just over 60,000 distinct CDR3 sequences listed, 9% to 9.5% were seen once. Sequencing was carried out using PBMCs or a T cell subset sorted from them (not recorded which). The receptors come from a man aged 18-30 years who had mild COVID-19 (a few samples of this study predate the infection). Cell type and time point are not known.

This clonotype showed up just a few times. The V call is TRBV12-3 or TRBV12-4, the J call TRBJ2-3, with unresolved D. This CDR3 comprises 12 residues. Trimming stripped 7 bases from V and 5 bases from J, with 10 bases between. This CDR3 reads CASTAWGDTQYF. CDR3 DNA sequence: TGTGCCAGCACCGCCTGGGGAGATACGCAGTATTTT.

The chain links TRBV5-6 to TRBJ2-1; TRBD1 or TRBD2 may be the D gene (5 bases each). This CDR3 contains 14 residues. CDR1 is SGHDT and CDR2 is YYEEEE in the germline V gene. V was pared by 7 bases and J by 3 bases, with 14 bases between. DNA for the CDR3: TGTGCCAGCTGCGAGGGGAGTCTCTACAATGAGCAGTTCTTC. Translating it yields CASCEGSLYNEQFF.

V and J are TRBV12-3 or TRBV12-4 and TRBJ2-2; no clear D. Between the trimmed V and J ends, which lost 7 bases and 6 bases, there was a span of 18 bases. This CDR3 comprises 15 residues. The CDR3 region has the DNA TGTGCCAGCACCATACTAACCCCACGCGCCGGGGAGCTGTTTTTT. This gives the protein CASTILTPRAGELFF.

This clonotype appeared many times. An end of the junction differs from the germline gene, which may be a read error. This chain connects TRBV12-3 or TRBV12-4 to TRBJ2-7, with D tentatively TRBD2 (6 bases). CDR3 length equals 10 residues. DNA of the CDR3: TGTGCCAGCAGTCCTAAAGGAGGGGACTTC. This translates into CASSPKGGDF.

The CDR3 here is CASSSPGPEKLFF. The CDR3 nucleotides read TGTGCCAGCTCAAGTCCAGGGCCTGAAAAACTGTTTTTT. This sequence joins TRBV18 and TRBJ1-4; D might be TRBD1 (5 bases). This CDR3 contains 13 residues. Trimming cost V 5 bases and J 7 bases, with 11 bases left between them. The V gene's germline CDR1 is KGHSH and CDR2 LQKENI.

This clonotype was detected ten times or more. This sequence joins TRBV15 and TRBJ1-4; weak D call: TRBD1 (6 bases). The CDR3 runs to 15 residues. Germline V CDR1 and CDR2: LNHNV, YYDKDF (reference sequence). Trimming took 0 bases from V and 5 from J, leaving 10 bases between them. The chain's CDR3 is CATSRDGTFNEKLFF. CDR3 DNA sequence: TGTGCCACCAGCAGAGACGGGACATTCAATGAAAAACTGTTTTTT.

This CDR3 is CASSPNRQGASEQYF. CDR3 sequence (DNA): TGTGCCAGCAGTCCTAACCGACAGGGGGCTAGCGAGCAGTACTTC. The V gene is TRBV12-3 or TRBV12-4, the J gene TRBJ2-7, with TRBD1 matching 10 bases. The CDR3 length is 15 residues. V lost 5 bases to trimming and J lost 6 bases; unmatched junction nucleotides: 10.

This chain connects TRBV11-1 to TRBJ2-1; D could derive from TRBD1 or TRBD2 (5 bases each). Germline lookup yields CDR1 SGHAT and CDR2 FQDESV (reference sequence). The CDR3 spans 14 residues. Trimming took 4 bases from V and 7 from J, leaving 14 bases between them. The CDR3 coding sequence is TGTGCCAGCAGCTCCTCGGGAAACAGGAATGAGCAGTTCTTC. It is translated as CASSSSGNRNEQFF.

The chain has TRBV23-1 and TRBJ2-5; 9 bases are a match to TRBD1. TRBV23-1 is classed as an ORF, of uncertain function. The CDR3 runs to 17 residues. Trimming cost V 6 bases and J 1 base; bases outside gene matches: 12. CDR3 coding DNA: TGCGCCAGCAGCCAAGGCCCGGGACAGGGTTCCCAAGAGACCCAGTACTTC. It is translated as CASSQGPGQGSQETQYF.

The chain has TRBV12-3 or TRBV12-4 and TRBJ2-2; D remains ambiguous. CDR3 length equals 14 residues. Trimming removed 3 bases from V and 1 base from J, with 6 bases in between. Here the CDR3 reads CASSFERNTGELFF. Written as DNA, the CDR3 is TGTGCCAGCAGTTTTGAGCGGAACACCGGGGAGCTGTTTTTT.

In its sample, this clonotype was seen a few times. The chain carries TRBV5-1 and TRBJ1-3, with D uncertain. The CDR3 loop spans 16 amino acids. The germline V gene has CDR1 SGHRS and CDR2 YFSETQ. Trimming took 0 bases from V and 1 from J, leaving 11 bases between them. The CDR3 spells CASSLVGSVSGNTIYF. The DNA for the CDR3 is TGCGCCAGCAGCTTGGTAGGGTCGGTTTCTGGAAACACCATATATTTT.

V and J are TRBV6-2 or TRBV6-3 and TRBJ2-1; tentative D call: TRBD2 (6 bases). CDR1 is MNHEY and CDR2 is SVGEGT in the germline V gene. The CDR3 has 13 residues. With 6 bases removed from V and 6 bases from J, the gap between germline ends came to 12 bases. The CDR3, as DNA: TGTGCCAGCAGACGGGACGGGAGCAATGAGCAGTTCTTC. Amino acids: CASRRDGSNEQFF.

The chain joins TRBV5-1 to TRBJ1-1, with 8 bases lining up with TRBD1. Per the germline V gene, CDR1 is SGHRS and CDR2 is YFSETQ. The CDR3 has 14 amino acids. J lost 5 bases, V lost 4 bases, and 7 bases had no gene match. DNA of the CDR3: TGCGCCAGCAGCAGGGGACAGGTGTTTACTGAAGCTTTCTTT. Translation gives CASSRGQVFTEAFF.

This clonotype was seen a handful of times. The chain combines TRBV10-3 with TRBJ2-3; D is undetermined. CDR1 is ENHRY and CDR2 is SYGVKD in the germline V gene. Trimming shortened V by 2 bases and J by 4 bases, and 16 bases separated the two germline ends. This CDR3 spans 16 amino acids. This CDR3 is CAISELGQLESDTQYF. The CDR3 coding sequence is TGTGCCATCAGTGAGCTGGGTCAGCTCGAGTCAGATACGCAGTATTTT.

There are many counts of this clonotype. The chain links TRBV5-1 to TRBJ2-1; 8 nucleotides agree with TRBD1. In germline, CDR1 is SGHRS, CDR2 YFSETQ. CDR3 length equals 16 residues. The junction had 9 bases not matched to a gene; V was cut back by 7 bases and J by 0 bases. The CDR3 region has the DNA TGCGCCAGCGCTCCAGGGGGCGCCGACTCCTACAATGAGCAGTTCTTC. Encoded protein: CASAPGGADSYNEQFF.

This clonotype was detected only a few times. This chain connects TRBV7-2 to TRBJ2-3; 7 bases align to TRBD1. J was trimmed by 4 bases and V by 5 bases; bases with no gene match: 9. Germline V gene lookup returns CDR1 SGHTA and CDR2 FQGNSA. CDR3 length: 15 amino acids. The CDR3 nucleotides read TGTGCCAGCAGCCGTCAGACAGGGATCGCAGATACGCAGTATTTT. Translated: CASSRQTGIADTQYF.

The V call is TRBV20-1, the J call TRBJ1-1, with D possibly being TRBD1 (6 bases). V shed 3 bases and J shed 3 bases, with 8 bases lying between them. Germline lookup yields CDR1 DFQATT and CDR2 SNEGSKA (reference sequence). There are 12 residues in the CDR3. The DNA for the CDR3 is TGCAGTGCTAGTAGGGGGTACACTGAAGCTTTCTTT. It translates to CSASRGYTEAFF.

V and J are TRBV7-2 and TRBJ1-2; D remains unclear. Per the germline V gene, CDR1 is SGHTA and CDR2 is FQGNSA. V was clipped by 6 bases and J by 1 base, with 15 bases between them. This CDR3 comprises 15 residues. The CDR3 DNA reads TGTGCCAGCAGTGGGTCAGCAACTCTTAACTATGGCTACACCTTC. Translation: CASSGSATLNYGYTF.

This clonotype was detected a few times. The chain joins TRBV25-1 to TRBJ2-2; 9 positions agree with TRBD1. The CDR3 totals 15 residues. V shed 7 bases and J 7 bases; nucleotides not matched to a gene: 10. Germline assignment: CDR1 MGHDK and CDR2 SYGVNS. CDR3 coding DNA: TGTGCCAGCATGGCCGGGACAGGGAAAGTCGGGGAGCTGTTTTTT. Its translation is CASMAGTGKVGELFF.

This chain joins TRBV29-1 and TRBJ1-2; 9 bases map to TRBD1. CDR3 length: 12 residues. J lost 9 bases, V lost 7 bases, and 9 bases had no gene match. The germline V gene has CDR1 SQVTM and CDR2 ANQGSEA. The CDR3 region has the DNA TGCAGCGGATCAACAGGGGGCGAAAGCTACACCTTC. This gives the protein CSGSTGGESYTF. The whole variable domain, filled in from reference TRBV29-1 and TRBJ1-2, reads SAVISQKPSRDICQRGTSLTIQCQVDSQVTMMFWYRQQPGQSLTLIATANQGSEATYESGFVIDKFPISRPNLTFSTLTVSNMSPEDSSIYLCSGSTGGESYTFGSGTRLTVV.

This clonotype was counted many times. The chain couples TRBV3-1 to TRBJ2-7; 7 bases are a match to TRBD2. The germline gives CDR1 LGHDT, CDR2 YNNKEL (reference sequence). The CDR3 has 14 amino acids. V lost 3 bases, J lost 1 base, and 3 bases stayed unmatched. The CDR3: CASSQASGSYEQYF. For the CDR3, the DNA is TGTGCCAGCAGCCAGGCTAGCGGTTCCTACGAGCAGTACTTC.

The rearrangement links TRBV6-6 to TRBJ1-2; D is ambiguous. Germline V gene lookup returns CDR1 MNHNY and CDR2 SVGAGI (reference sequence). The CDR3 length is 14 residues. V gave up 2 bases and J gave up 3 bases, with 10 bases separating them. As DNA, the CDR3 is TGTGCCAGCAGTTACCCCGGGTACGACTATGGCTACACCTTC. Amino acid sequence: CASSYPGYDYGYTF.

This clonotype was counted between two and nine times. This chain joins TRBV5-1 and TRBJ1-2; 8 bases map to TRBD1. The CDR3 has 15 residues. J gave up 8 bases and V 4 bases, and 13 bases lay outside the gene matches. Looked up from germline, CDR1 is SGHRS and CDR2 is YFSETQ. The CDR3 DNA reads as TGCGCCAGCAGCGGTGATGGGACAGGCCGGGGCGGCTACACCTTC. It is translated as CASSGDGTGRGGYTF.

The CDR3 protein is CATSDSWAGASYNEQFF. As DNA, the CDR3 is TGTGCCACCAGTGATTCATGGGCAGGGGCATCCTACAATGAGCAGTTCTTC. The V and J genes are TRBV24-1 and TRBJ2-1; TRBD1 is a possible D gene (6 bases). The V end lost 2 bases, the J end lost 1 base, and 14 bases lay between the germline ends. This CDR3 contains 17 residues. Germline CDR1 reads KGHDR; CDR2 reads SFDVKD.